This TCR beta chain was identified during a study of blood T cell repertoires in COVID-19. Study-wide background: The United States, Italy and Spain were the sources of the acute and convalescent COVID-19 samples.

Germline V gene data show CDR1 as SGHKS and CDR2 as YYEKEE (reference sequence). V shed 0 bases, J shed 6 bases, and the junction held 2 bases outside the gene matches. The length of the CDR3 is 14 residues. Per the study methods: Reference gene primers were amplified, and this amplification served to estimate nucleated cell counts. Generated by immunoSEQ multiplex PCR, the TCRdb table keeps only in-frame clones and is missing some. That table gives V, J and clone size, and the DNA gave D and trimming. The table records some 180,000 clones, approximately 85% of them present only once. Participants were placed into cohorts based on the clinical history they reported. Cohort 3 donors were reported recovered after two negative PCRs, clearance, or symptom resolution.

Sequencing was done on a sample of PBMCs or T cells enriched from blood (not recorded which). This clonotype was sampled from a man aged 35-49 years who had recovered from COVID-19. The genes are TRBV5-5 and TRBJ1-5; TRBD1 matches 8 bases. CDR3 nucleotides: TGTGCCAGCAGCTTGGGACAGGGGACTCAGCCCCAGCATTTT. It specifies CASSLGQGTQPQHF.